This T cell receptor beta chain derives from a study of cytomegalovirus exposure and HLA in healthy donors (dated by TCRdb to about 2017). About the full investigation: An earlier analysis of roughly 610 of the donors reported around 280 Gb of sequence data and some 110 million unique TCR beta sequences obtained from some 200 million T cells. An early release that covered roughly 600 HLA-typed donors contained approximately 300 gigabases of sequencing data and tens of millions of unique TCR sequences. Among the approximately 400 genotyped donors, roughly 80% belonged to the genetic ancestry cluster associated with self-reported Caucasian donors. The study was designed to test whether signatures of past pathogen exposure could be identified by cataloging public T cell receptors. Using immunosequencing, the study profiled T cell repertoires from 640 or so subjects and related those repertoires to cytomegalovirus serostatus. A separate validation cohort of 100 to 150 different subjects was used in addition to the approximately 610-subject first cohort. To predict cytomegalovirus infection status, the study brought together high-throughput TCR immunosequencing, statistical association of individual TCRs with disease status, and machine learning. In a later analysis, previously published TCR beta repertoires from more than 500 donors were re-analyzed and high-resolution HLA genotyping was added so that TCR occurrence patterns could be studied. In the later analysis, no new phenotypic data were used to find candidate immune exposures; instead, reliance was placed on TCR beta sequences and their occurrence across donors. To decide whether each TCR beta V gene segment behaved as functional or pseudogenic, an earlier analysis of 587 of the donors relied on high-throughput TCR beta sequencing. Donor age, sex, ethnicity and CMV serostatus were compiled alongside the repertoire data. A later genetic analysis took genome-wide SNP genotypes for about 55% of the 666 donors and used that subset as a discovery cohort. Every discovery cohort repertoire had been produced on one sequencing platform. Both class I and class II loci were covered by HLA typing, at four-digit resolution. The number of typed donors differed by locus: about 620-630 for A, B, C, DRB1 and DQB1; 500 to 550 for DQA1; about 600 for DPA1; and some 450 for DPB1. Roughly 5 DR-DQ haplotypes were handled as single units for association and clustering, since linkage in the cohort was strong. Among some 410 genotyped donors of the cohort, an average of about 240,000 unique TCR beta nucleotide sequences were sequenced per donor, roughly 20% of them non-productive.

Only one count was recorded for this clone. Its antigen is still unknown. Base quality data are lacking; no much larger clone is found one base away. Library creation used the immunoSEQ multiplex PCR assay. A mixture of 60 forward primers for TCR Vbeta segments and 13 reverse primers for TCR Jbeta segments was used in the multiplex PCR. The CDR3 region of rearranged TCR beta genes was amplified from genomic DNA with a multiplex PCR assay. Amplified TCR beta libraries were sequenced as 87-base-pair reads on the Illumina HiSeq System. On the study's bioinformatics: A later analysis tallied 75 million to 95 million unique TCR beta chains across the 700 or so repertoires, and about 10 million of those chains were shared by two or more donors. Raw reads were error-corrected and collapsed into unique sequences by a nearest-neighbor algorithm in which closely related sequences were merged to remove PCR and sequencing errors. CDR3 sequences were aligned to IMGT reference sequences to assign V, D and J gene segments. Each retained sequence needed at least a six-nucleotide match to both a V gene segment and a J gene segment. A rearrangement counted as productive if the CDR3 had no stop codons and remained in frame with V and J, and every other rearrangement counted as non-productive. CDR3 was defined according to IMGT convention as the region running from the second conserved V-encoded cysteine to the conserved J-encoded phenylalanine. The earlier analysis of approximately 590 of the donors excluded any sequence lacking an unambiguous match to a single V gene segment. An earlier analysis of approximately 590 of the donors called V segments functional above 56.7% productive rearrangements and segregating when the between-donor standard deviation exceeded 5%. A statistical classification framework was developed to diagnose cytomegalovirus status using the catalog of TCR beta chain sequences. In a later analysis, V and J genes were assigned by comparing TCR nucleotide sequences against IMGT/GENE-DB human TR gene sequences. A later analysis assigned CDR3 sequences and most-parsimonious VDJ recombination scenarios with the TCRdist pipeline. In a later analysis, every TCR beta chain was defined by the combination of its CDR3 amino acid sequence and its V-gene family, and reads without a unique V-gene family were dropped. As a way to deal with suspected cross-contamination and a sequencing artifact, a later analysis dropped 592 nucleotide sequences that were highly shared and had low generation probability. In a later analysis, a clonal expansion index for each public chain was calculated from normalized within-repertoire ranks of inferred template counts. A later analysis computed generation probabilities with a VDJ recombination model fitted to out-of-frame rearrangements, and checked the results against IGoR. In a later analysis, TCR-TCR, TCR-HLA and TCR-CMV co-occurrence was scored with hypergeometric tests, and a repertoire-size bias correction was applied to TCR pairs. False discovery rates were estimated in a later analysis by permuting HLA or CMV assignments 20 times. A later analysis grouped co-occurring TCRs with DBSCAN, adding TCRdist sequence similarity when clustering within HLA-allele-positive subsets. Co-occurrence clustering excluded repertoires with fewer than 30,000 or more than 120,000 public chains, plus five with anomalous nucleotide sharing. TCRdb limited this immuneACCESS table to in-frame rearrangements with V and J called. A share of clones is missing; checked studies link under half to unresolved V genes, and the rest is unexplained. V and J calls and clone size are given by that table; D and trimming were obtained from the DNA. For this sample the table gives 160,000 or so clones, of which 80% were detected only once. The top ten clonotypes cover more than 5% of the sample.

Overall results and qualifications from the work: Correlated functional status among segregating V segments might be attributable to linkage disequilibrium, but an unknown experimental factor could not be ruled out. Because HLA typing was unavailable for some donors at each locus, only the typed subset was used in association tests. In a later genetic analysis, fewer N-insertions in productive TCRs were reported among donors in an Asian-associated ancestry cluster than the roughly 640-donor mean. In a later analysis, most CMV-associated TCR beta chains were found to appear HLA-restricted, with HLA associations seemingly driven largely by CMV exposure. According to the authors, the approach could potentially be generalized to other disease states and immunological phenotypes. In an earlier analysis of more than 450 of the donors, most TCR beta V segments were observed in productive rearrangements about 87% or about 30% of the time, broadly matching IMGT annotations. According to a later analysis, parvovirus B19, influenza, CMV and Epstein-Barr virus appeared linked to several top co-occurrence clusters. A further reported finding was that TCR beta sequences accurately predicted the HLA-A and HLA-B alleles for most subjects in the first cohort. A later analysis found that TCR association rates varied across HLA loci, with DRB1 alleles showing the most associated TCRs and HLA-C alleles the fewest. Over 15 rarely observed V segments, including chromosome 9 orphons, were excluded from the earlier analysis of 550 to 700 of the donors because counts were too low. At a false discovery rate of 0.05, a later analysis linked some 17,000 TCR beta sequences to specific HLA alleles. In a later analysis, HLA-associated TCR beta chains showed more clonal expansion and lower generation probabilities than non-associated chains that were equally common. A few of the identified cytomegalovirus-associated TCR beta chains were confirmed in vitro to be specific for cytomegalovirus antigens. The sequencing pipeline was judged likely to have produced a cluster of highly shared sequence variants as a technical artifact. Some IMGT-functional V segments, including TRBV6-2 and TRBV6-3, could not be told apart with the 87-base-pair reads, so those segments were excluded. Presence/absence analyses assumed roughly uniform sequencing depth across donors, an assumption that may not hold. Only TCR beta chains were sequenced in this cohort, and the absence of alpha or paired-chain data limited detectable features. The classifier was reported to diagnose cytomegalovirus status with high specificity and sensitivity in both the original and validation cohorts. The study listed 164 TCR beta chains as associated with cytomegalovirus. While some public TCRs were present in many individuals, most TCR sequences turned up only very rarely across donors. In a later genetic analysis, a missense DCLRE1C variant was associated with V-gene and J-gene trimming of TCR beta chains, and the association was replicated in an independent cohort. When HLA alleles, especially DR and DQ, strongly co-occurred, attributing TCR associations to individual alleles was difficult. Immune exposure information for the cohort was limited to CMV serostatus.

The cohort was made up of several hundred healthy bone marrow donors. At the time of sampling, all cohort members were nominally healthy, though unrecorded immune exposures were likely present. The donor was CMV seronegative and was included in the group of a few hundred seronegative cohort members. A peripheral blood sample was provided by each donor, and peripheral blood mononuclear cells were used for TCR beta sequencing. Genomic DNA extraction from the blood cell samples was performed with the Qiagen DNeasy Blood Extraction Kit. The CDR3 numbers 15 residues from cysteine through phenylalanine. Of all the DNA, just the CDR3 is kept, 45 bases in frame from base 1. CDR1 is given as SGHKS and CDR2 as YYEKEE, both from the germline V gene (reference sequence). Trimming accounts for 0 bases at V and 7 bases at J, while the number of junction bases matched to no gene is 6.

The sequence joins TRBV5-5 to TRBJ1-2, with 10 central nucleotides matching TRBD1. Sample: PBMCs. This TCR was sampled from a man aged 40-49 years in good health and CMV-seronegative. The CDR3 amino acid sequence is: CASSLVGQGMAGYTF. The DNA sequence is as follows: TGTGCCAGCAGCTTGGTGGGACAGGGGATGGCTGGCTACACCTTC.